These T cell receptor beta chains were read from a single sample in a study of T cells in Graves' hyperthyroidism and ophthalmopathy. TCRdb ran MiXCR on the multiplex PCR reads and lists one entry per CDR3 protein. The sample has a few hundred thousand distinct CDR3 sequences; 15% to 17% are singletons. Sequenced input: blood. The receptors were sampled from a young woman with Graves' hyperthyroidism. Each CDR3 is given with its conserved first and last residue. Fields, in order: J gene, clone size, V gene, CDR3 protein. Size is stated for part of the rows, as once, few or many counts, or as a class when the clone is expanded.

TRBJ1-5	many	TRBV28	CASSLAPGASNQPQHF
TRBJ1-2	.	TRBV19	CASSIAGRRYGYTF
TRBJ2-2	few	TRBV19	CASSILAGTLTGELFF
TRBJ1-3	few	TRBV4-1	CASSQEAGILVGSTIYF
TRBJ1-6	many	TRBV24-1	CATSDLDPPHRGNSPLHF
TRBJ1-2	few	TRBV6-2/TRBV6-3	CASSPILEGAHYGYTF
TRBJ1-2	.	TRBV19	CACGTGVTPGYTF
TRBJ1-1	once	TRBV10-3	CAISVSGAEAFF
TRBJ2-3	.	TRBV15	CATSGTSGTTTDTQYF
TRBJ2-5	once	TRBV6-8	CVSSYSPSGRGEETQYF
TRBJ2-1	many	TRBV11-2	CASSIQAGAGNEQFF
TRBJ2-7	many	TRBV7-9	CASSLTTAGEQYF
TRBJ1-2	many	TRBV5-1	CASSLTNYGYTF